These T cell receptor beta chains were read from a single sample in a study of cytomegalovirus exposure and HLA in healthy donors. Profiling relied on immunoSEQ multiplex PCR, and the TCRdb table lists in-frame clones only, not all of them. This sample has about 160,000 clones, with 70% to 90% found just once. The sequenced sample was PBMCs. Receptor source: a woman in her 30s in good health and CMV-seronegative. CDR3s include the opening cysteine and the closing phenylalanine or tryptophan. The D gene is left open where the match is weak. Size tells how often a clone was seen (once, few, many) or the class of an expanded clone, and some rows leave it out.

D gene	J gene	V gene	clone size	CDR3 protein	CDR3 DNA
-	TRBJ1-6	TRBV5-6	-	CASSLRRDNSPLHF	TGTGCCAGCAGCTTGCGGAGGGATAATTCACCCCTCCACTTT
TRBD1	TRBJ1-4	TRBV5-6	-	CASSSLRTGGEKLFF	TGTGCCAGCAGCTCGCTGCGGACAGGCGGTGAAAAACTGTTTTTT
TRBD1	TRBJ1-1	TRBV2	-	CASSEVGQVVVNTEAFF	TGTGCCAGCAGTGAAGTGGGACAGGTGGTAGTGAACACTGAAGCTTTCTTT
-	TRBJ2-4	TRBV12-1	-	CASSFGMGPYF	TGTGCCAGCAGCTTTGGTATGGGCCCGTACTTC
TRBD2	TRBJ2-4	TRBV2	-	CASMGLRGWNIQYF	TGTGCCAGCATGGGGCTGCGGGGGTGGAACATTCAGTACTTC
-	TRBJ1-3	TRBV29-1	-	CSAYRSGNTIYF	TGCAGCGCATACAGGAGTGGAAACACCATATATTTT
TRBD1	TRBJ2-6	TRBV29-1	-	CSVSTGTGSSGANVLTF	TGCAGCGTTTCCACCGGGACAGGGAGCTCTGGGGCCAACGTCCTGACTTTC
-	TRBJ2-1	TRBV4-1	few	CASSQAGGTSYNEQFF	TGCGCCAGCAGCCAAGCAGGCGGGACGTCGTACAATGAGCAGTTCTTC
-	TRBJ1-1	TRBV11-2	-	CASSLVESTEAFF	TGTGCCAGCAGCTTAGTCGAGAGCACTGAAGCTTTCTTT
TRBD2	TRBJ2-1	TRBV4-1	-	CASSQDLAGADNEQFF	TGCGCCAGCAGCCAAGACCTAGCGGGGGCGGACAATGAGCAGTTCTTC
-	TRBJ2-7	TRBV10-2	-	CASRPQTGYEQYF	TGCGCCAGCAGGCCTCAGACAGGCTACGAGCAGTACTTC
-	TRBJ2-5	TRBV7-2	-	CASSLAGAGAGETQYF	TGTGCCAGCAGCTTAGCTGGGGCGGGGGCCGGAGAGACCCAGTACTTC
-	TRBJ2-1	TRBV4-1	once	CASSQVGEGVNNEQFF	TGCGCCAGCAGCCAAGTTGGTGAGGGAGTAAACAATGAGCAGTTCTTC
-	TRBJ2-1	TRBV7-6	once	CASSLAQGFHEQFF	TGTGCCAGCAGCTTAGCACAGGGTTTCCATGAGCAGTTCTTC
-	TRBJ1-3	TRBV6-5	few	CASKEGLRNTIYF	TGTGCCAGCAAAGAGGGCTTAAGAAACACCATATATTTT
TRBD1	TRBJ2-7	TRBV7-2	-	CASSPRSGTAYEQYF	TGTGCCAGCAGCCCCCGGTCCGGGACAGCCTACGAGCAGTACTTC
-	TRBJ1-1	TRBV6-5	few	CASSSRDMAFF	TGTGCCAGCAGTTCCCGGGACATGGCTTTCTTT
TRBD1	TRBJ1-2	TRBV7-3	-	CASGVTGEHGYTF	TGTGCCAGCGGCGTGACAGGGGAACATGGCTACACCTTC
-	TRBJ1-1	TRBV7-2	-	CASSPRVGLDAFF	TGTGCCAGCAGCCCCAGGGTGGGGCTTGATGCTTTCTTT
-	TRBJ1-3	TRBV9	-	CASSVELEGSGNTIYF	TGTGCCAGCAGCGTAGAATTAGAGGGCTCTGGAAACACCATATATTTT
-	TRBJ1-2	TRBV29-1	-	CSVQFWGQRDGYTF	TGCAGCGTTCAGTTCTGGGGACAAAGAGATGGCTACACCTTC
TRBD1	TRBJ1-5	TRBV15	-	CATSRATGTHQPQHF	TGTGCCACCAGCAGAGCGACAGGGACGCATCAGCCCCAGCATTTT
-	TRBJ2-7	TRBV12-5	once	CASGLRLYEQYF	TGTGCTAGTGGTTTGAGACTCTACGAGCAGTACTTC
-	TRBJ2-7	TRBV28	-	CASSTYEQYF	TGTGCCAGCTCTACCTACGAGCAGTACTTC
-	TRBJ1-6	TRBV19	-	CASSEEQGWGSPLHF	TGTGCCAGTAGTGAAGAACAGGGTTGGGGTTCACCCCTCCACTTT